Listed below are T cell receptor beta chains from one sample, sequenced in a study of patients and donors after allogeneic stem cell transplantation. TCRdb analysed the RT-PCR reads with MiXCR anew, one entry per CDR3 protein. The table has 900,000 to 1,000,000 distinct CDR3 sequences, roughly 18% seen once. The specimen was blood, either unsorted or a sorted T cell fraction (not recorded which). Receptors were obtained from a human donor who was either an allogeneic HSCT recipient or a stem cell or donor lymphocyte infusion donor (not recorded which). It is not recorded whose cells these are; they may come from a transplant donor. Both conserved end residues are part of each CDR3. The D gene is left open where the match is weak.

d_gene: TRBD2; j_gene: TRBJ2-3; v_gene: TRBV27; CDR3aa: CASSLLAGVTDTQYF
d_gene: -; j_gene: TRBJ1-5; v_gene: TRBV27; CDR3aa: CASSWVARTDFNQPQHF
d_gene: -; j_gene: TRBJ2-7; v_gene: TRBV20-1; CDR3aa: CSARDAGDRVGSYEQYF
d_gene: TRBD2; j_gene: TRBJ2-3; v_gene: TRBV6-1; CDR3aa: CASTPGLATDTQYF
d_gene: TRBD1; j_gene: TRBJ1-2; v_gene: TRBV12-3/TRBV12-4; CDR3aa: CASRRTGQVYGYTF
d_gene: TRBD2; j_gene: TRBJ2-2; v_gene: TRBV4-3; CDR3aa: CASSQVIAGGPPLNTGELFF
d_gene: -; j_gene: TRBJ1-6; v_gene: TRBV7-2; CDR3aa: CASSLGVGGGSSPLHF
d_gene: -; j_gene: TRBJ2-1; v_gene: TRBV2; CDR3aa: CASRDWNNEQFF
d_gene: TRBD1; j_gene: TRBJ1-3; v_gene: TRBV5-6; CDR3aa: CASSPGQRNTIYF
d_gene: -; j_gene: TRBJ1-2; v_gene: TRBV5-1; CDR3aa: CASSGNRAGDYGYTF
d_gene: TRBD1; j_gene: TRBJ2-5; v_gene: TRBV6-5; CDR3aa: CASSYYKTDRGTTQYF
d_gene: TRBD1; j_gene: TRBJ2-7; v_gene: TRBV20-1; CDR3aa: CRAGSGQNTYEQYF
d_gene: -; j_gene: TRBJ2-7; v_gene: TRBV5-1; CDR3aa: CASSLEGQPSYEQYF
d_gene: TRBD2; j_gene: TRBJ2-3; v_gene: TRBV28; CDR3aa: CASSSGLAGVQVDTQYF
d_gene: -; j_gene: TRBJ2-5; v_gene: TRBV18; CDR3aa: CASSPPGRQKETQYF
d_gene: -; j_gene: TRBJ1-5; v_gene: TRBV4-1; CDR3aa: CASSQDLLDQPQHF
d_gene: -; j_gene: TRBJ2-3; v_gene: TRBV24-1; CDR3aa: CATSAWDGQFTDTQYF
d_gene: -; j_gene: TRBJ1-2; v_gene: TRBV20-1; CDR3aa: CSARMTASRGYTF
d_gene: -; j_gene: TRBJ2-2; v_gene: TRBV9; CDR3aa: CASSQRQTPVTGELFF
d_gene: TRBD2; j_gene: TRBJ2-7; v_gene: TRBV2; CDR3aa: CASWLAGEMSSYEQYF
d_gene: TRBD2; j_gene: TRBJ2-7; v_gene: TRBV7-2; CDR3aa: CASSLERLADWEEQYF
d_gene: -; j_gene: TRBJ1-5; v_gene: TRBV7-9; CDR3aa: CASSLVSALGNQPQHF
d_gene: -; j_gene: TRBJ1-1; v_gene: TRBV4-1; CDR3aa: CASSQVPGMNTEAFF
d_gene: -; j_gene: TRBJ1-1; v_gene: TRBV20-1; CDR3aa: CSARDTVSDTEAFF
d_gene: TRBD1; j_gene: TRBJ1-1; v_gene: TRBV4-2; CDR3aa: CASSQVPARGRSEAFF
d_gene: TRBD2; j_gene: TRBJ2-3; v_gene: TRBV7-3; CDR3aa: CASSLSGTADTQYF
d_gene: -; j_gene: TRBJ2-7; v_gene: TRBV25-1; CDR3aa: CASSDDGLSSYEQYF
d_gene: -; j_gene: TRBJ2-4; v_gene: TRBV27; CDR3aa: CASSFGAIQYF
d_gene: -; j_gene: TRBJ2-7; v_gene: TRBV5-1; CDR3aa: CASSLSTGSKPEQYF
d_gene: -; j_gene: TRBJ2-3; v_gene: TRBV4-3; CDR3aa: CASSQEDVGGSDTQYF
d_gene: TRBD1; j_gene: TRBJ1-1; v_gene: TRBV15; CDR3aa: CATSIRDRGAEAFF
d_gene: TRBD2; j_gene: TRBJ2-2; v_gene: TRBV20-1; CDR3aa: CSASGLAGGAGELFF
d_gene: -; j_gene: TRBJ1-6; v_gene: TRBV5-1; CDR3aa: CASQSSGPGLHNSPLHF
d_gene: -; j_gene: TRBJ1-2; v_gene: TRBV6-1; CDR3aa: CASSPTGLSYGYTF
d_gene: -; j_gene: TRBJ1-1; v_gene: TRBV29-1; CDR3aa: CSVEGWGSVGAFF
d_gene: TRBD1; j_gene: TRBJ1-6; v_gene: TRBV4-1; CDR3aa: CASSLGGQGNFSPLHF
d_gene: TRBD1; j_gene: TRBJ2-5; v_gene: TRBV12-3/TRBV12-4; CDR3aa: CASRHGQAYQETQYF
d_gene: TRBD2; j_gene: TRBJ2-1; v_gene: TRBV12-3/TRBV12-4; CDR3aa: CASRAGTSGRVHEQFF
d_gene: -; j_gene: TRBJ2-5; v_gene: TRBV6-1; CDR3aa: CASSPMGFSGETQYF
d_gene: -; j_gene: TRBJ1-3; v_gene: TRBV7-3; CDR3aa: CASSVTGFSGNTIYF
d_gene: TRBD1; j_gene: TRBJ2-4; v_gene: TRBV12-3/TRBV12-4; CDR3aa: CASRPGTGLDKNIQYF
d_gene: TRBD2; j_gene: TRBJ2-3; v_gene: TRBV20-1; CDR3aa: CSARDWTSGRRGVSTDTQYF
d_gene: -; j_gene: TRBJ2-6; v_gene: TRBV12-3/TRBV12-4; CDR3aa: CASSLSGANVLTF
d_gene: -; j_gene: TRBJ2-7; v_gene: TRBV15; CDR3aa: CATSERTGEEYF
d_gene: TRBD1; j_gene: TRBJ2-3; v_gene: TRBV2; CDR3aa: CASSAETGDTDTQYF
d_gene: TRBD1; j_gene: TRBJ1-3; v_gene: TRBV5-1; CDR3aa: CASSLEGTGSGNTIYF
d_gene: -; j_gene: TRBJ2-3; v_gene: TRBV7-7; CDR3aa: CASSEQGPDTQYF
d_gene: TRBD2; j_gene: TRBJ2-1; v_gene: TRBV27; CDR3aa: CASSLGGSNRNEQFF
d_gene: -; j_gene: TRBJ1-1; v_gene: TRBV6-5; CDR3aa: CASSYPPGKDTEAFF
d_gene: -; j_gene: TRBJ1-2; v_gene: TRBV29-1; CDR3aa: CSVLKEGGQIGYTF